The 11 T cell receptor beta chains below were found in one sample sequenced in a study of beta chain features in type 1 diabetes (dated by TCRdb to 2016 to 2018). The method was the immunoSEQ multiplex PCR assay. The High Capacity cDNA Reverse Transcription Kit was used to reverse transcribe all of the isolated RNA, meaning that expressed TCRB transcripts were what got sequenced. Sourced from immuneACCESS, this table was stored by TCRdb with only in-frame sequences that have V and J called. A share of the clones is absent; for the studies checked, an unresolved V gene accounts for under half, and the remainder has no known explanation. The sample includes under 900,000 clones, with roughly 17% observed a single time. Around 0.02% of the sample is taken by the ten largest. Sequenced material: naive CD4+ T cells from blood. This specimen's cell subset or site label, interpreted: true naive CD4+ T cells. The source of these receptors is a woman aged 18-29 years in good health.

This clone has just a few counts. The chain joins TRBV9 to TRBJ2-1; TRBD2 is a possible D gene (6 bases). The CDR3 has 16 residues. Germline lookup yields CDR1 SGDLS and CDR2 YYNGEE. The germline V and J ends were trimmed by 3 bases and 0 bases, with 13 bases remaining between them. Written as DNA, the CDR3 is TGTGCCAGCAGCGATGGTAGCGGAAGCTCCTACAATGAGCAGTTCTTC. Its translation: CASSDGSGSSYNEQFF.

This clone was found a few times. V is TRBV5-1 and J is TRBJ2-3; D could derive from TRBD1 or TRBD2 (5 bases each). The CDR3 contains 13 residues. Germline lookup yields CDR1 SGHRS and CDR2 YFSETQ. V was trimmed by 5 bases and J by 4 bases, leaving 11 bases between them. Here the CDR3 DNA reads TGCGCCAGCAGTATGTGGGGACCAGATACGCAGTATTTT. It encodes CASSMWGPDTQYF.

The genes are TRBV5-8 and TRBJ1-5; D call uncertain. V shed 0 bases and J shed 1 base, with 8 bases lying between them. Germline V gene lookup returns CDR1 SGHTS and CDR2 YDEGEE. CDR3 length equals 15 residues. The CDR3 sequence: CASSLGVVSNQPQHF. The CDR3 region has the DNA TGTGCCAGCAGCTTGGGTGTTGTCAGCAATCAGCCCCAGCATTTT.

The chain carries TRBV4-3 and TRBJ2-7; the D gene is possibly TRBD2 (5 bases). CDR3 length equals 14 residues. Trimming pared 1 base from V and 1 base from J, leaving 8 bases between. Germline V gene lookup returns CDR1 LGHNA and CDR2 YSLEER. CDR3 loop: CASSQADSSYEQYF. CDR3 coding DNA: TGCGCCAGCAGCCAAGCGGACTCTTCCTACGAGCAGTACTTC.

A few counts support this clone. The chain is built from TRBV19 and TRBJ1-2; D possibly corresponds to TRBD1 (5 bases). This CDR3 has 11 residues. Trimming cost V 6 bases and J 7 bases, with 9 bases left between them. Germline V gene sequence: CDR1 LNHDA, CDR2 SQIVND (reference sequence). CDR3 region: CASRSGVGYTF. The CDR3 nucleotides are TGTGCCAGTAGATCGGGGGTTGGCTACACCTTC. Supplemented by reference TRBV19 and TRBJ1-2, the full variable domain reads DGGITQSPKYLFRKEGQNVTLSCEQNLNHDAMYWYRQDPGQGLRLIYYSQIVNDFQKGDIAEGYSVSREKKESFPLTVTSAQKNPTAFYLCASRSGVGYTFGSGTRLTVV.

The chain uses TRBV2 and TRBJ2-1; no reliable D call. The germline V and J ends were trimmed by 8 bases and 2 bases, with 10 bases remaining between them. CDR1 and CDR2 from the germline V gene are SNHLY and FYNNEI. The CDR3 has 13 amino acids. For the CDR3, the DNA is TGTGCCAGCGGCGGAAGACCCTACAATGAGCAGTTCTTC. It encodes CASGGRPYNEQFF.

A few counts support this clone. The gene calls are TRBV9 and TRBJ2-1, with D perhaps matching TRBD2 (5 bases). Germline CDR1 is SGDLS and CDR2 is YYNGEE. This CDR3 is 14 amino acids long. V was trimmed by 0 bases and J by 4 bases, leaving 8 bases between them. CDR3: CASSVGWTYNEQFF. CDR3 sequence (DNA): TGTGCCAGCAGCGTAGGTTGGACTTACAATGAGCAGTTCTTC.

This clone was detected a few times. J is TRBJ2-6 and V is TRBV5-8, with 7 nucleotides matching TRBD1. With 4 bases clipped from V and 1 base from J, the junction kept 2 bases outside the gene matches. The CDR3 runs to 15 residues. Germline V gene data show CDR1 as SGHTS and CDR2 as YDEGEE. The chain's CDR3 is CASSIRGSGANVLTF. DNA for the CDR3: TGTGCCAGCAGCATCAGGGGGTCTGGGGCCAACGTCCTGACTTTC.

This clone has just a few counts. This rearrangement joins TRBV9 to TRBJ2-1; D is unclear. The length of the CDR3 is 12 residues. Trimming cost V 0 bases and J 5 bases, with 3 bases left between them. In germline, CDR1 is SGDLS, CDR2 YYNGEE. The CDR3 DNA is TGTGCCAGCAGCGTAGACAACAATGAGCAGTTCTTC. As protein: CASSVDNNEQFF.

The chain employs TRBV11-2 and TRBJ2-1, with TRBD2 matching 9 bases. There are 14 residues in the CDR3. The V segment lost 5 bases and the J segment 9 bases; nucleotides outside the gene matches: 8. Germline CDR1 and CDR2: SGHAT and FQNNGV. CDR3 coding DNA: TGTGCCAGCAGCCTCTCTAGCGGGATAGTTGAGCAGTTCTTC. Protein sequence: CASSLSSGIVEQFF.

This clone was observed a few times. The chain joins TRBV9 to TRBJ2-1, with TRBD2 matching 8 bases. This CDR3 spans 15 amino acids. J was trimmed by 6 bases and V by 0 bases; bases with no gene match: 5. CDR1 and CDR2 from the germline V gene are SGDLS and YYNGEE. CDR3 DNA sequence: TGTGCCAGCAGCGTAGCCGGGACTAGGGGCAATGAGCAGTTCTTC. It encodes CASSVAGTRGNEQFF.